What follows are 16 T cell receptor beta chains derived from one specimen sequenced in a study of T cell responses to AZD1222 COVID-19 vaccine. Profiling relied on immunoSEQ multiplex PCR, and the TCRdb table lists in-frame clones only, not all of them. Here the sample spans about 86,000 clones, roughly 86% being singletons. This material consisted of peripheral blood, taken 28 days after the second AZD1222 dose. Every receptor here comes from an adult who received the AZD1222 COVID-19 vaccine.

This clone was picked up one time. The V and J genes are TRBV29-1 and TRBJ2-7; TRBD1 aligns across 10 bases. Germline CDR1 is SQVTM and CDR2 is ANQGSEA. The CDR3 totals 13 residues. Unmatched junction bases numbered 6, after V lost 4 bases and J lost 6 bases. The CDR3 DNA follows: TGCAGCGTTGTAGACAGGGGGCTAGGCGAGCAGTACTTC. This encodes CSVVDRGLGEQYF.

This sequence joins TRBV10-3 and TRBJ2-7, with 11 bases fitting TRBD2. The CDR3 extends over 18 amino acids. Per the germline V gene, CDR1 is ENHRY and CDR2 is SYGVKD. J was trimmed by 4 bases and V by 2 bases; bases with no gene match: 13. The chain's CDR3 is CAISETTKPGLAAYEQYF. The CDR3 DNA follows: TGTGCCATCAGTGAGACCACAAAACCGGGACTAGCGGCTTACGAGCAGTACTTC.

The chain employs TRBV28 and TRBJ2-1; D gene unclear. The CDR3 runs to 13 residues. Trimming pared 2 bases from V and 9 bases from J, leaving 11 bases between. Germline V CDR1 and CDR2: MDHEN, SYDVKM. CDR3 amino acids: CASSLRGQGEQFF. As DNA, the CDR3 is TGTGCCAGCAGTTTACGAGGTCAAGGTGAGCAGTTCTTC. Full variable domain (outside the CDR3, taken from reference TRBV28 and TRBJ2-1): DVKVTQSSRYLVKRTGEKVFLECVQDMDHENMFWYRQDPGLGLRLIYFSYDVKMKEKGDIPEGYSVSREKKERFSLILESASTNQTSMYLCASSLRGQGEQFFGPGTRLTVL.

This rearrangement joins TRBV15 to TRBJ1-6; D remains ambiguous. The CDR3 covers 14 residues. From germline, CDR1 is LNHNV and CDR2 YYDKDF (reference sequence). The germline V and J ends were trimmed by 0 bases and 7 bases, with 7 bases remaining between them. The CDR3 loop is CATSRDLGNSPLHF. For the CDR3, the DNA is TGTGCCACCAGCAGAGACCTGGGCAATTCACCCCTCCACTTT.

This clone showed up just a few times. The chain uses TRBV3-1 (or the pseudogene TRBV3-2) and TRBJ1-1, with 7 bases that match TRBD1. The V and J ends lost 4 bases and 0 bases, in that order; junction bases with no gene match: 5. Germline V CDR1 and CDR2: LGHDT, YNNKEL (reference sequence). This CDR3 contains 15 residues. The CDR3, as DNA: TGTGCCAGCAGCCCCTCGGACAGGTTGAACACTGAAGCTTTCTTT. Its translation: CASSPSDRLNTEAFF.

The chain carries TRBV11-2 and TRBJ2-7, with a possible D match to TRBD2 (5 bases). Germline lookup yields CDR1 SGHAT and CDR2 FQNNGV. V gave up 1 base and J gave up 6 bases, with 22 bases separating them. The CDR3 runs to 17 residues. CDR3 sequence reads: CASSLVRAGLSFTEQYF. The CDR3 bases are TGTGCCAGCAGCTTAGTTAGGGCGGGCCTATCATTTACCGAGCAGTACTTC.

The J gene is TRBJ2-3, the V gene TRBV19; TRBD1 matches at 8 bases. Per germline, CDR1 LNHDA and CDR2 SQIVND (reference sequence). V was pared by 5 bases and J by 3 bases, with 4 bases of the junction left unmatched. This CDR3 has 14 residues. The chain's CDR3 is CASSANRGTDTQYF. The CDR3 DNA is TGTGCCAGTAGTGCGAACAGGGGGACAGATACGCAGTATTTT.

The chain couples TRBV12-3 or TRBV12-4 to TRBJ2-7; D unresolved. The germline V and J ends were trimmed by 2 bases and 3 bases, with 8 bases remaining between them. CDR3 length: 13 amino acids. The CDR3 reads CASSLKLNYEQYF. The CDR3 DNA is TGTGCCAGCAGTTTAAAGCTGAACTACGAGCAGTACTTC.

This rearrangement joins TRBV15 to TRBJ2-2, with D unclear. CDR1 and CDR2 (germline): LNHNV, YYDKDF (reference sequence). CDR3 size: 14 residues. V was shortened by 1 base and J by 3 bases, with 6 bases between the two germline ends. The CDR3 loop is CATSRVADTGELFF. CDR3 in DNA: TGTGCCACCAGCAGAGTGGCAGACACCGGGGAGCTGTTTTTT.

The rearrangement uses TRBV9 and TRBJ2-7; D perhaps matches TRBD2 (5 bases). Germline-derived CDR1 and CDR2 are SGDLS and YYNGEE. The CDR3 contains 13 residues. Trimming stripped 6 bases from V and 2 bases from J, with 12 bases between. CDR3 nucleotides: TGTGCCAGCAACGCCGGGGAACCCTACGAGCAGTACTTC. Translated, it gives CASNAGEPYEQYF.

This chain joins TRBV28 and TRBJ1-1, with TRBD1 matching over 7 bases. J lost 11 bases, V lost 5 bases, and 20 bases had no gene match. The CDR3 has 16 residues. CDR1 and CDR2 (germline): MDHEN, SYDVKM. The CDR3, as DNA: TGTGCCAGCAGTCTGGGGACAGCAGTAGACAGAGTACGGGCTTTCTTT. Its protein product is CASSLGTAVDRVRAFF.

This clone was counted a single time. The CDR3 protein is CASSWTGAQGEAFF. The CDR3 coding sequence is TGCGCCAGCAGCTGGACAGGGGCCCAAGGTGAAGCTTTCTTT. The chain couples TRBV5-1 to TRBJ1-1; TRBD1 matches at 9 bases. The germline CDR1 and CDR2 sequences are SGHRS and YFSETQ. The length of the CDR3 is 14 residues. V was pared by 3 bases and J by 7 bases, with 7 bases of the junction left unmatched.

The chain links TRBV7-3 to TRBJ2-3; perhaps TRBD2 as D (6 bases). Looked up from germline, CDR1 is SGHTA and CDR2 is FQGTGA. The V end lost 2 bases, the J end lost 4 bases, and 13 bases lay between the germline ends. This CDR3 region has 15 residues. The CDR3 region is CASSLGGRMADTQYF. In DNA, the CDR3 is TGTGCCAGCAGCTTAGGGGGGAGAATGGCAGATACGCAGTATTTT.

The CDR3 sequence: CASSTMVGRVGEQFF. Here the CDR3 DNA reads TGTGCCAGCAGCACAATGGTAGGCCGGGTGGGTGAGCAGTTCTTC. J is TRBJ2-1 and V is TRBV7-2; D not certain. The V end was cut by 5 bases, the J end by 9 bases, with 20 bases between. Germline V gives CDR1 SGHTA, CDR2 FQGNSA. This CDR3 has 15 amino acids.

Comments on this clone: Since the CDR3 does not end with the conserved phenylalanine or tryptophan, this likely comes from a read error. The DNA is omitted, as the CDR3 cannot be located on it reliably, and the CDR3 follows TCRdb's listing. The rearrangement joins TRBV25-1 to TRBJ1-1; the table gives TRBD1 as D, unverified against the DNA. The CDR3 sequence runs 9 residues, both termini included. Germline values: CDR1 MGHDK, CDR2 SYGVNS. CDR3 loop: CASIPWTTL.

The chain carries TRBV5-1 and TRBJ1-1, with TRBD1 as a possible D gene (6 bases). CDR3 length equals 16 residues. The germline gives CDR1 SGHRS, CDR2 YFSETQ. Trimming cost V 0 bases and J 5 bases, with 17 bases left between them. CDR3 coding DNA: TGCGCCAGCAGCTTGGCCTACCAGGGGATTTTTACTGAAGCTTTCTTT. Protein sequence: CASSLAYQGIFTEAFF.